This entry lists 3 T cell receptor beta chains sequenced from one sample in a study of blood T cell repertoires in COVID-19. Clones were read by immunoSEQ multiplex PCR, and TCRdb kept only the in-frame ones, dropping some. The sample lists 210,000 or so clones; around four fifths were seen once. The sequenced material came from peripheral blood. The source of these receptors is a woman aged 50 to 60 with active or convalescent COVID-19.

The V call is TRBV10-1, the J call TRBJ1-1, with no clear D. The CDR3 is 13 amino acids. Germline V lookup: CDR1 WNHNN, CDR2 SYGVQD (reference sequence). V was clipped by 2 bases and J by 4 bases, with 8 bases between them. Here the CDR3 DNA reads TGCGCCAGCAGTGAGCAGCCAGGCACTGAAGCTTTCTTT. Translating it yields CASSEQPGTEAFF.

This chain joins TRBV4-1 and TRBJ1-4, with 7 bases matching TRBD1. The V segment lost 1 base and the J segment 7 bases; nucleotides outside the gene matches: 6. The germline gives CDR1 MGHRA, CDR2 YSYEKL. The CDR3 spans 15 residues. CDR3 amino acids: CASSQGGDRAEKLFF. In nucleotides, the CDR3 is TGCGCCAGCAGCCAAGGGGGAGACAGGGCTGAAAAACTGTTTTTT.

V usage is TRBV5-4 and J usage is TRBJ1-1, with 8 bases matching TRBD1. Looked up from germline, CDR1 is SGHNT and CDR2 is YYREEE (reference sequence). The CDR3 consists of 14 residues. After removal of 1 base from V and 4 bases from J, the junction contained 3 bases not matched to a gene. In DNA, the CDR3 is TGTGCCAGCAGCTTGTTGACAGGGGCCACTGAAGCTTTCTTT. Amino acid sequence: CASSLLTGATEAFF. The whole variable domain, remainder taken from reference TRBV5-4 and TRBJ1-1, is ETGVTQSPTHLIKTRGQQVTLRCSSQSGHNTVSWYQQALGQGPQFIFQYYREEENGRGNFPPRFSGLQFPNYSSELNVNALELDDSALYLCASSLLTGATEAFFGQGTRLTVV.